This section outlines one T cell receptor beta chain sequence together with its context. This entry belongs to a study of blood T cell repertoires in COVID-19. As originally analysed: Amplifying reference gene primers gave estimates of nucleated cell counts. TCRdb keeps only in-frame clones here, not all; method: immunoSEQ multiplex PCR. V and J calls and clone size come straight from that table; D and trimming were deduced from the DNA. Counted here are approximately 120,000 clones, approximately 85% occurring once; the ten biggest clones make up 5% to 6%. The CDR3 totals 12 residues. The sample comprised peripheral blood. The clonotype originates from a human donor in a cohort sampled during active COVID-19. This chain uses TRBV21-1 with TRBJ1-2; the DNA was not compared with TRBD1, the D call given in the table. TRBV21-1 is an annotated pseudogene. CDR3 amino acids: CASSRRQGGYTF. The CDR3 DNA reads as TGTGCCAGCAGCAGGCGGCAGGGTGGCTACACCTTC.